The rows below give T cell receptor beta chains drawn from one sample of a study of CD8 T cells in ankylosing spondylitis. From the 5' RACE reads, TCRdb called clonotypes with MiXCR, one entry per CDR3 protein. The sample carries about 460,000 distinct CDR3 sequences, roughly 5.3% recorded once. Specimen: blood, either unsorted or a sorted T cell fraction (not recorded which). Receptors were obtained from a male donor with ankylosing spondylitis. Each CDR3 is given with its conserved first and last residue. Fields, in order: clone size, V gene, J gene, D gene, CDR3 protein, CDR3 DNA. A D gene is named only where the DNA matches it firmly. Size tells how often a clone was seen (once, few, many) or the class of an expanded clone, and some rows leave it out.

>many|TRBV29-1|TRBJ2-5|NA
CSVEDPEGHHQETQYF
TGCAGCGTTGAAGATCCGGAGGGACACCACCAAGAGACCCAGTACTTC
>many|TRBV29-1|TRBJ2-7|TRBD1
CSVGTPGQGTLYEQYF
TGCAGCGTCGGTACTCCGGGACAGGGTACACTGTACGAGCAGTACTTC
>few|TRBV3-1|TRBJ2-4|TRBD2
CASSQRGGDIQYF
TGTGCCAGCAGCCAACGCGGGGGAGACATTCAGTACTTC
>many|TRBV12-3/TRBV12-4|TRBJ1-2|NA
CASSLNVQALNYGYTF
TGTGCCAGCAGTTTAAATGTACAGGCCCTCAACTATGGCTACACCTTC
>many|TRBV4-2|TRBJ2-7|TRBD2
CASSQGTSVSSYEQYF
TGTGCCAGCAGCCAAGGAACTAGCGTCAGCTCCTACGAGCAGTACTTC
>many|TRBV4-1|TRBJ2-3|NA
CASSQERGFYGTDTQYF
TGCGCCAGCAGCCAAGAGAGAGGCTTCTATGGCACAGATACGCAGTATTTT
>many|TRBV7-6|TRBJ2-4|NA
CASSLGSGSKNIQYF
TGTGCCAGCAGCTTAGGTTCAGGGTCCAAAAACATTCAGTACTTC
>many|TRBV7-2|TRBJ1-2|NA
CASVFRGNSVYTF
TGTGCCAGCGTATTTAGGGGGAATTCGGTCTACACCTTC
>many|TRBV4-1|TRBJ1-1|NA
CASSQDLDTRNTEAFF
TGCGCCAGCAGCCAAGACCTTGACACCCGAAACACTGAAGCTTTCTTT
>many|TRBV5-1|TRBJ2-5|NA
CASSMDYQETQYF
TGCGCCAGCAGCATGGACTACCAAGAGACCCAGTACTTC
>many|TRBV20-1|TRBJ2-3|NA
CSASEIDTQYF
TGCAGTGCTAGTGAGATAGATACGCAGTATTTT
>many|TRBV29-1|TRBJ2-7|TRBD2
CSVGFSGGSYEQYF
TGCAGCGTTGGGTTTAGCGGGGGGTCCTACGAGCAGTACTTC
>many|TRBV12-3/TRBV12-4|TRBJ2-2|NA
CASSASPGRELFF
TGTGCCAGCAGTGCCTCTCCGGGTCGGGAGCTGTTTTTT
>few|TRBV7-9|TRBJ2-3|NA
CASSPNPLPTDTQYF
TGTGCCAGCAGCCCCAACCCCCTACCTACAGATACGCAGTATTTT
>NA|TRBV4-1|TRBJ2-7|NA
CASSQLAFSYEQYF
TGCGCCAGCAGCCAACTGGCTTTTTCCTACGAGCAGTACTTC
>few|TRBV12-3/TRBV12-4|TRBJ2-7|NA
CASSFGQGSWVVF
NA
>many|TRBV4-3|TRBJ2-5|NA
CASSLNRFRETQYF
TGCGCCAGCAGCCTCAACAGGTTTCGGGAGACCCAGTACTTC
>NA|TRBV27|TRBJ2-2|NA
CASIGNRVSTNTGELFF
TGTGCCAGCATTGGGAACAGGGTCTCTACTAACACCGGGGAGCTGTTTTTT
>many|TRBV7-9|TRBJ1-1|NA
CASSLDRWTEAFF
TGTGCCAGCAGCTTAGATAGGTGGACTGAAGCTTTCTTT
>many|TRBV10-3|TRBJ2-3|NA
CATRRSTDTQYF
TGTGCCACCCGGAGGAGCACAGATACGCAGTATTTT
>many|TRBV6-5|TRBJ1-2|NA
CASSYSKWGGNYGYTF
TGTGCCAGCAGTTACTCGAAATGGGGGGGGAACTATGGCTACACCTTC
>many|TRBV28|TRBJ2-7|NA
CASSRDGYEQYF
TGTGCCAGCAGTCGGGACGGCTACGAGCAGTACTTC
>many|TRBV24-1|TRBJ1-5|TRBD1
CATRDQGASNQPQHF
TGTGCCACCAGAGACCAGGGGGCTAGCAATCAGCCCCAGCATTTT
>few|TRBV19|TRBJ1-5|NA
CASTSRNQPQHF
TGTGCCAGTACCTCGAGAAATCAGCCCCAGCATTTT
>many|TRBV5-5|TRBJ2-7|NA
CASSFDINSYEQYF
TGTGCCAGCAGCTTTGACATTAACTCCTACGAGCAGTACTTC
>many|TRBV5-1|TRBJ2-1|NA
CASSLGSGPYNEQFF
TGCGCCAGCAGTCTCGGGAGTGGTCCCTACAATGAGCAGTTCTTC
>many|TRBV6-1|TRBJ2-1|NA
CASSDPDSYNEQFF
TGTGCCAGCAGTGATCCGGACAGCTACAATGAGCAGTTCTTC
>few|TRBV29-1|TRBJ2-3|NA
CSVRPKGGLDTQYF
TGCAGCGTCCGACCAAAGGGGGGCCTAGATACGCAGTATTTT
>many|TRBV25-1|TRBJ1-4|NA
CASRLGANEKLFF
TGTGCCAGCAGGTTGGGAGCTAATGAAAAACTGTTTTTT
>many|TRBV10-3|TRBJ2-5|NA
CAISELRQETQYF
TGTGCCATCAGTGAGCTGCGACAAGAGACCCAGTACTTC
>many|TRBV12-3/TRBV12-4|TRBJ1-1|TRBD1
CASSSYGTAEAFF
TGTGCCAGCAGCAGCTACGGGACAGCGGAGGCTTTCTTT
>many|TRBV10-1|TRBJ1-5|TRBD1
CASSRTGASPQHF
TGCGCCAGCAGCCGGACAGGGGCGAGTCCCCAGCATTTT
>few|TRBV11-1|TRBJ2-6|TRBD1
CASSDFPGTGGSGANVLTF
TGTGCCAGCAGCGATTTCCCCGGGACAGGGGGCTCTGGGGCCAACGTCCTGACTTTC
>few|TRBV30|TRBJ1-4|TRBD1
CAWSEPGQHNEKLFF
TGTGCCTGGAGCGAACCGGGACAGCATAATGAAAAACTGTTTTTT
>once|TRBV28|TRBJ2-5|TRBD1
CASSRTGGSRETQYF
TGTGCCAGCAGTCGGACAGGGGGCTCCCGAGAGACCCAGTACTTC
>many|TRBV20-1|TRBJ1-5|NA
CSASQGYSNQPQHF
TGCAGTGCTAGTCAGGGATATAGCAATCAGCCCCAGCATTTT
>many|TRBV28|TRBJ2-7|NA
CASSIPGYGSYEQYF
TGTGCCAGCAGTATCCCGGGATACGGCTCCTACGAGCAGTACTTC
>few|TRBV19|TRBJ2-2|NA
CASSIGQTNTGELFF
TGTGCCAGTAGTATTGGGCAGACGAACACCGGGGAGCTGTTTTTT
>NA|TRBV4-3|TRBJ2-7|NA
CASSQGLYGGRHEGNRQYF
TGCGCCAGCAGCCAGGGCCTCTATGGGGGAAGACACGAGGGTAACAGGCAGTACTTC
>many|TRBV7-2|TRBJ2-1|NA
CASSPPGRLQFF
TGTGCCAGCAGCCCCCCGGGTAGGCTGCAGTTCTTC
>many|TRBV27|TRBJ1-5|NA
CASSLGLYQPQHF
TGTGCCAGCAGTTTAGGCCTGTATCAGCCCCAGCATTTT